Each of the 10 T cell receptor beta chains below was sequenced from the same sample in a study of T cells in Graves' hyperthyroidism and ophthalmopathy. Amplification yielded TCR beta CDR3 regions, with RNA transcripts as the source. HTBI primers were the set used in a first-round RT-PCR of the TCR CDR3. Using its own MiXCR run on the multiplex PCR reads, TCRdb lists one record per CDR3 protein. In the table there are about 500,000 distinct CDR3 sequences, 46% of which are singletons. Sequenced material: peripheral blood or thyroid tissue (not recorded which). Every receptor here comes from an adult woman with Graves' disease, either hyperthyroidism or ophthalmopathy (not recorded which).

Worth noting for this clonotype: This is likely a read error, given that the CDR3 carries no conserved phenylalanine or tryptophan at its end. The chain recombines TRBV20-1 with TRBJ1-5; TRBD1 agrees at 9 bases. CDR3 length: 16 amino acids. CDR1 is DFQATT, CDR2 SNEGSKA, per germline (reference sequence). V lost 3 bases and J lost 7; bases outside the gene matches: 13. The CDR3 DNA sequence: TGCAGTGCTAGTAGTGGGACAGGGCTCCCGTCACAGCCCCAGCATGTT. Its protein product is CSASSGTGLPSQPQHV.

Worth noting for this clonotype: One junction end does not reproduce the germline sequence, and a read error may be involved. The chain carries TRBV12-3 or TRBV12-4 and TRBJ2-5; either TRBD1 or TRBD2 may fit D (5 bases each). The CDR3 spans 15 residues. The CDR3 region has the DNA TGTGCCAGCAGTTTAGTGTTTGGGGACCACGAGACCCAGTACTTC. It encodes CASSLVFGDHETQYF.

This clonotype was recorded many times. V is TRBV18 and J is TRBJ2-7, with D possibly being TRBD1 or TRBD2 (5 bases each). This CDR3 has 14 residues. Trimming stripped 3 bases from V and 2 bases from J, with 11 bases between. CDR1 and CDR2 from the germline V gene are KGHSH and LQKENI. The CDR3 sequence: CASSPGTGPYEQYF. The CDR3 region has the DNA TGTGCCAGCTCACCGGGGACGGGGCCCTACGAGCAGTACTTC.

This clonotype has a count of ten or more. J is TRBJ1-3 and V is TRBV20-1; a weak D match, TRBD1 (5 bases). V was cut by 3 bases and J by 2 bases, with 11 bases left in between. Germline values: CDR1 DFQATT, CDR2 SNEGSKA (reference sequence). The CDR3 has 14 residues. Here the CDR3 DNA reads TGCAGTGCTAGTACGGGGGGGACTGGAAACACCATATATTTT. Encoded protein: CSASTGGTGNTIYF.

In its sample, this clonotype was seen many times. The V call is TRBV20-1, the J call TRBJ1-2, with 7 bases that match TRBD1. Germline loops: CDR1 DFQATT, CDR2 SNEGSKA (reference sequence). V lost 5 bases to trimming and J lost 4 bases; unmatched junction nucleotides: 10. CDR3 length: 14 residues. CDR3 protein: CSAHRQGEAYGYTF. The CDR3 bases are TGCAGTGCTCACCGACAGGGAGAGGCCTATGGCTACACCTTC.

In its sample, this clonotype was seen many times. The gene calls are TRBV29-1 and TRBJ1-1, with D perhaps matching TRBD1 (5 bases). Germline V gene lookup returns CDR1 SQVTM and CDR2 ANQGSEA. CDR3 length equals 14 residues. V lost 3 bases to trimming and J lost 0 bases, with 11 bases between them. CDR3 DNA: TGCAGCGTTGATGGGGGTGGGGTGAACACTGAAGCTTTCTTT. Translated: CSVDGGGVNTEAFF.

Written as DNA, the CDR3 is TGTGCCATCAGGGGAGGCGGGGGAAATCAGCCCCAGCATTTT. Encoded protein: CAIRGGGGNQPQHF. V and J are TRBV10-3 and TRBJ1-5, with a possible D match to TRBD1 (5 bases). Trimming took off 6 bases at V and 4 bases at J, with 13 bases between the two ends. The CDR3 spans 14 residues. Germline values: CDR1 ENHRY, CDR2 SYGVKD.

The V and J genes are TRBV7-9 and TRBJ2-7; D possibly corresponds to TRBD2 (6 bases). The V end lost 1 base, the J end lost 3 bases, and 16 bases lay between the germline ends. This CDR3 contains 16 residues. In germline, CDR1 is SEHNR, CDR2 FQNEAQ (reference sequence). CDR3 sequence (DNA): TGTGCCAGCAGCTTAGATTCGGCTAGCGCTGGCTACGAGCAGTACTTC. Its protein is CASSLDSASAGYEQYF.

This clonotype came up many times. J is TRBJ2-2 and V is TRBV7-3, with 9 bases identical to TRBD1. The germline V gene encodes CDR1 SGHTA and CDR2 FQGTGA. The CDR3 has 15 amino acids. Unmatched junction bases numbered 7, after V lost 4 bases and J lost 7 bases. The CDR3 protein is CASSSGTGSGGELFF. The CDR3 bases are TGTGCCAGCAGCTCCGGGACAGGGTCAGGCGGGGAGCTGTTTTTT.

This clonotype was counted at least ten times. The chain is built from TRBV2 and TRBJ2-7; perhaps TRBD2 as D (6 bases). The CDR3 is 14 residues long. In germline, CDR1 is SNHLY, CDR2 FYNNEI. The V end lost 6 bases, the J end lost 4 bases, and 16 bases lay between the germline ends. The DNA for the CDR3 is TGTGCCAGCAGGAGCCGACTAGGGGAATACGAGCAGTACTTC. Protein sequence: CASRSRLGEYEQYF.